What follows is one T cell receptor (beta chain) and its context. Its antigen is unidentified. These data come from a study of T cell responses to AZD1222 COVID-19 vaccine. CDR3 size: 14 residues. Germline loops: CDR1 LNHDA, CDR2 SQIVND (reference sequence). V dropped 6 bases and J dropped 5; count of bases not matched to a gene: 7. The method was immunoSEQ multiplex PCR; TCRdb's version includes in-frame clones alone and lacks a portion of them. This sample has 130,000 to 150,000 clones, with 85% to 95% found just once. Study outcomes and limitations: Sampling that yielded the repertoires occurred only after the peak T cell response.

V is TRBV19 and J is TRBJ2-5; 9 nucleotides match TRBD2. This receptor was taken from an adult who had recovered from COVID-19. The sample in question was peripheral blood, obtained after recovery from COVID-19. CDR3 in amino acids: CASRRREGGETQYF. CDR3 DNA sequence: TGTGCCAGTAGACGGCGGGAGGGAGGTGAGACCCAGTACTTC.